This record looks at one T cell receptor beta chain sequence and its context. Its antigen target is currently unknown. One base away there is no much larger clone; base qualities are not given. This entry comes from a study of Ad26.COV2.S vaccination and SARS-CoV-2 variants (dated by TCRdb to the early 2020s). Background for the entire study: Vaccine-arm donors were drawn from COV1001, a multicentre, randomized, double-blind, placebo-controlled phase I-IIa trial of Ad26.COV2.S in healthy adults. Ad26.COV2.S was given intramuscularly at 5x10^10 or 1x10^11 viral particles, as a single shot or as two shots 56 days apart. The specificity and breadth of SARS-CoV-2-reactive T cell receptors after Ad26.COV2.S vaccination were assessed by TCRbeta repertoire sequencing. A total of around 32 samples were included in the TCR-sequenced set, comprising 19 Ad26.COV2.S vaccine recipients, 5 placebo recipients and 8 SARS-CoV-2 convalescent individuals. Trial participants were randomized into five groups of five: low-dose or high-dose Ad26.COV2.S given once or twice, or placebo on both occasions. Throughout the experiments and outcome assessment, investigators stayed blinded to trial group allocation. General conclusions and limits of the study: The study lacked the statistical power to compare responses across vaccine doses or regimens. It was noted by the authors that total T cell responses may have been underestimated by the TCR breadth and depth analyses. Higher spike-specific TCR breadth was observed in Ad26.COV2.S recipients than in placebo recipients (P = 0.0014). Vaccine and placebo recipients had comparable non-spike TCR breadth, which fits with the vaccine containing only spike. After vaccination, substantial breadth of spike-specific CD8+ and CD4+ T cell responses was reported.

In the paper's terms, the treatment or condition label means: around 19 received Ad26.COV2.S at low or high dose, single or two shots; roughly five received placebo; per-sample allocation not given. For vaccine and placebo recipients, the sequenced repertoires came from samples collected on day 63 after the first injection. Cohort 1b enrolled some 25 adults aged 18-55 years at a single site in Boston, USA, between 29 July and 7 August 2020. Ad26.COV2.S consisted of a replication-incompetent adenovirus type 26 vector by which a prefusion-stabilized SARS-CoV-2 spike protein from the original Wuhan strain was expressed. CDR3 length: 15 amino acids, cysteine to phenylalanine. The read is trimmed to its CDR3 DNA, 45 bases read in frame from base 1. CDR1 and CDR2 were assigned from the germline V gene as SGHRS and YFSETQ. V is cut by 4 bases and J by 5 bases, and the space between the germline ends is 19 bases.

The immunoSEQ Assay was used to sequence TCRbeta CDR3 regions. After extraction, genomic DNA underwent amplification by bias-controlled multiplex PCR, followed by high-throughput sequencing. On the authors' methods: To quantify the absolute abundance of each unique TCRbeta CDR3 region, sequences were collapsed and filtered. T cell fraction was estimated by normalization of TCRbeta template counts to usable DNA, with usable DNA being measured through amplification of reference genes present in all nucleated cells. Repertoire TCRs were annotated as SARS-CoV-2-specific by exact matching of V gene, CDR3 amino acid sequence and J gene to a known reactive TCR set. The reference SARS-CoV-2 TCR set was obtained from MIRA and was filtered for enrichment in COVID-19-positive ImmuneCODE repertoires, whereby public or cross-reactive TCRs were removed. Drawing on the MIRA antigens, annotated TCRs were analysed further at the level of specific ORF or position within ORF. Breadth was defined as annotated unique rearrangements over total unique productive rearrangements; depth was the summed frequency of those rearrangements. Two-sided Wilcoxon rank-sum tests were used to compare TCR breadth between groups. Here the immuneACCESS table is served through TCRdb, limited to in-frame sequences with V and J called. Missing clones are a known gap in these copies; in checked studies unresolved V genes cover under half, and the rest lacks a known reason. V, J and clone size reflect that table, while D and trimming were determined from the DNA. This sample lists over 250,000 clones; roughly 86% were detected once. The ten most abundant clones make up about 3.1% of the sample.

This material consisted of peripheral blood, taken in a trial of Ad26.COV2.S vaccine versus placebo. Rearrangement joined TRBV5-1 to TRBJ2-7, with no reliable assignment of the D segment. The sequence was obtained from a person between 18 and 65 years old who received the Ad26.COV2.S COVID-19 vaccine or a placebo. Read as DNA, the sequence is TGCGCCAGCAGCGGCCTTTCTGGGGTGAACGACGAGCAGTACTTC. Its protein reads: CASSGLSGVNDEQYF. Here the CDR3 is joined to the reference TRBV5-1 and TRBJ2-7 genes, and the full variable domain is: KAGVTQTPRYLIKTRGQQVTLSCSPISGHRSVSWYQQTPGQGLQFLFEYFSETQRNKGNFPGRFSGRQFSNSRSEMNVSTLELGDSALYLCASSGLSGVNDEQYFGPGTRLTVT.